One sample yielded the 2 T cell receptor beta chains listed below, sequenced in a study of identical twins. TCRdb used MiXCR to reprocess the 5' RACE reads, holding one entry per CDR3 protein. Of 1.5 million to 2 million distinct CDR3 sequences listed, around 29% are singletons. The sample taken for sequencing was cord blood. The receptors here all came from a newborn girl in good health.

The V and J genes are TRBV5-1 and TRBJ1-2, with 7 positions matching TRBD1. Germline V lookup: CDR1 SGHRS, CDR2 YFSETQ. The CDR3 has 15 amino acids. V was clipped by 2 bases and J by 3 bases; unmatched bases: 7. In nucleotides, the CDR3 is TGCGCCAGCAGCTTAAACCCCGGGACAGACTATGGCTACACCTTC. As protein: CASSLNPGTDYGYTF.

The chain has TRBV7-2 and TRBJ2-1; D is unresolved. CDR1 and CDR2 from the germline V gene are SGHTA and FQGNSA. The CDR3 loop spans 13 amino acids. V gave up 2 bases and J gave up 12 bases, with 14 bases separating them. In nucleotides, the CDR3 is TGTGCCAGCAGCTTATCTCTCCTAGTGAGGCAGTTCTTC. It translates to CASSLSLLVRQFF.